This TCR beta chain was retrieved from a study of OX40 agonist ivuxolimab in advanced cancers. Study as a whole: Past anti-PD-1, anti-PD-L1 or anti-CTLA-4 therapy was accepted, and roughly 37% had received some.

Sequencing was performed with immunoSEQ multiplex PCR; in TCRdb, only in-frame clones are kept and a portion is missing. The sample shows 150,000 to 170,000 clones, under 95% of them seen only once. Overall study results and limits: CD8+ T cells were the subset that, on average, had more expanded clones than CD4+.

Details on this clone: Its antigen is as yet unknown.

This TCR was sampled from an adult with an advanced solid tumor such as melanoma, head and neck, liver or kidney cancer. The sequencing here drew on CD4+ or CD8+ T cells sorted from blood, taken in a trial of the OX40 agonist ivuxolimab.

In DNA, the CDR3 is TGTGCCAGCAGCTTGGATGGAATAGGAGCGACCGGGGAGCTGTTTTTT. Protein product: CASSLDGIGATGELFF. The chain has TRBV5-4 and TRBJ2-2, with no clear D. Germline V gene sequence: CDR1 SGHNT, CDR2 YYREEE (reference sequence). V was pared by 0 bases and J by 5 bases, with 14 bases between. There are 16 residues in the CDR3.